This T cell receptor (beta chain) came from a study of identifying expanded T cells in peripheral blood. Germline V gene lookup returns CDR1 LNHDA and CDR2 SQIVND (reference sequence). Trimming left V 2 bases short and J 7 bases short, with 5 bases between. The CDR3 spans 12 residues. TCRdb keeps only in-frame clones here, not all; method: immunoSEQ multiplex PCR. The table includes roughly 96,000 clones, approximately 88% detected once. This sequence was found in a person aged 18 to 69 in good health. The V call is TRBV19, the J call TRBJ2-2; no clear D gene. Input material: blood. CDR3 sequence reads: CASSITRGELFF. CDR3 in DNA: TGTGCCAGTAGTATAACCCGCGGGGAGCTGTTTTTT.